The rows below give T cell receptor beta chains drawn from one sample of a study of blood T cell repertoires in COVID-19. Data came from immunoSEQ multiplex PCR; TCRdb stores just in-frame clones and leaves some out. Among approximately 160,000 clones listed, approximately 95% were seen once. The sequenced sample consisted of peripheral blood. These TCRs come from a woman aged 60-75 years with COVID-19, enrolled during active disease. CDR3s include the opening cysteine and the closing phenylalanine or tryptophan. Each record gives: clone size, D gene, J gene, V gene, CDR3 DNA, CDR3 protein. D genes are given only for firm matches. Part of the rows lack a size; the others show once, few, many or a class for expanded clones.

clone size: .
D gene: .
J gene: TRBJ1-2
V gene: TRBV2
CDR3 DNA: TGTGCCAGCAGTAACCACCCCCGACAGAGAGCTAACTATGGCTACACCTTC
CDR3 protein: CASSNHPRQRANYGYTF

clone size: .
D gene: .
J gene: TRBJ2-1
V gene: TRBV6-5
CDR3 DNA: TGTGCCAGCGTGGGGAGGGGGGCTTACAATGAGCAGTTCTTC
CDR3 protein: CASVGRGAYNEQFF

clone size: .
D gene: .
J gene: TRBJ2-4
V gene: TRBV3-1/TRBV3-2
CDR3 DNA: TGTGCCAGCAGCCAATGGTCGGGAGAAATTCAGTACTTC
CDR3 protein: CASSQWSGEIQYF

clone size: .
D gene: .
J gene: TRBJ1-1
V gene: TRBV19
CDR3 DNA: TGTGCCAGTAGCCTTGGCTCGGGGGTGTACACTGAAGCTTTCTTT
CDR3 protein: CASSLGSGVYTEAFF

clone size: .
D gene: .
J gene: TRBJ1-1
V gene: TRBV6-6
CDR3 DNA: TGTGCCAGCAGGCAGGGAGGAGGTACTGAAGCTTTCTTT
CDR3 protein: CASRQGGGTEAFF

clone size: .
D gene: TRBD2
J gene: TRBJ2-5
V gene: TRBV11-2
CDR3 DNA: TGTGCCAGCAGCTCAGGACTAGCGGGGGGGCAAGAGACCCAGTACTTC
CDR3 protein: CASSSGLAGGQETQYF

clone size: .
D gene: .
J gene: TRBJ1-6
V gene: TRBV18
CDR3 DNA: TGTGCCAGCTCACCACTGGCAACAGGTACCAATTCACCCCTCCACTTT
CDR3 protein: CASSPLATGTNSPLHF

clone size: .
D gene: TRBD2
J gene: TRBJ2-5
V gene: TRBV7-2
CDR3 DNA: TGTGCCAGCAGCTTGGTAGCGGGGGGGTGGGAGACCCAGTACTTC
CDR3 protein: CASSLVAGGWETQYF

clone size: .
D gene: .
J gene: TRBJ2-3
V gene: TRBV19
CDR3 DNA: TGTGCCACCCGAGTCAACACAGGCTCCTCGAATACGCAGTATTTT
CDR3 protein: CATRVNTGSSNTQYF

clone size: .
D gene: .
J gene: TRBJ1-6
V gene: TRBV9
CDR3 DNA: TGTGCCAGCAGACAGGGTTTATCCTATAATTCACCCCTCCACTTT
CDR3 protein: CASRQGLSYNSPLHF

clone size: .
D gene: .
J gene: TRBJ1-2
V gene: TRBV6-5
CDR3 DNA: TGTGCCAGCAGTTACAGCGGGATGGGGAGGTATGGCTACACCTTC
CDR3 protein: CASSYSGMGRYGYTF

clone size: .
D gene: .
J gene: TRBJ1-1
V gene: TRBV18
CDR3 DNA: TGTGCCAGCACATACAGGGAGAACACTGAAGCTTTCTTT
CDR3 protein: CASTYRENTEAFF

clone size: .
D gene: .
J gene: TRBJ2-3
V gene: TRBV19
CDR3 DNA: TGTGCCAGTAGTATAAAGCCGGGAGAAAGGACAGATACGCAGTATTTT
CDR3 protein: CASSIKPGERTDTQYF

clone size: .
D gene: TRBD1
J gene: TRBJ1-1
V gene: TRBV7-9
CDR3 DNA: TGTGCCAGCAGCCCAGGGGGGACAACCGACCTGAACACTGAAGCTTTCTTT
CDR3 protein: CASSPGGTTDLNTEAFF

clone size: .
D gene: .
J gene: TRBJ2-2
V gene: TRBV5-6
CDR3 DNA: TGTGCCAGCAGCTTGGTCCAGGCAGACACCGGGGAGCTGTTTTTT
CDR3 protein: CASSLVQADTGELFF

clone size: .
D gene: .
J gene: TRBJ2-1
V gene: TRBV27
CDR3 DNA: TGTGCCAGCAATCCGCGCGGACAGATAGATGAGCAGTTCTTC
CDR3 protein: CASNPRGQIDEQFF

clone size: .
D gene: TRBD1
J gene: TRBJ1-1
V gene: TRBV30
CDR3 DNA: TGTGCCTGGAGCCGACAGGGGGGGAATGAAGCTTTCTTT
CDR3 protein: CAWSRQGGNEAFF

clone size: .
D gene: TRBD1
J gene: TRBJ2-7
V gene: TRBV29-1
CDR3 DNA: TGCAGCGTCTCCCGGGACAGCTCCTACGAGCAGTACTTC
CDR3 protein: CSVSRDSSYEQYF

clone size: .
D gene: TRBD1
J gene: TRBJ1-6
V gene: TRBV2
CDR3 DNA: TGTGCCAGCAGGGAGGGGGCTTATTCACCCCTCCACTTT
CDR3 protein: CASREGAYSPLHF

clone size: .
D gene: TRBD1
J gene: TRBJ1-4
V gene: TRBV3-1/TRBV3-2
CDR3 DNA: TGTGCCAGCAGCCTCACAGGGGTAACTAATGAAAAACTGTTTTTT
CDR3 protein: CASSLTGVTNEKLFF

clone size: .
D gene: TRBD1
J gene: TRBJ1-6
V gene: TRBV11-2
CDR3 DNA: TGTGCCAGCAGCTTAGAGGGAACAGGGGCGAGCCTATATAATTCACCCCTCCACTTT
CDR3 protein: CASSLEGTGASLYNSPLHF

clone size: .
D gene: .
J gene: TRBJ1-1
V gene: TRBV4-2
CDR3 DNA: TGTGCCAGCAGCCAAGAGACTTCCAGGGGGAACACTGAAGCTTTCTTT
CDR3 protein: CASSQETSRGNTEAFF

clone size: .
D gene: TRBD1
J gene: TRBJ1-2
V gene: TRBV27
CDR3 DNA: TGTGCCAGCAGGGACGGGACAGGGGCCTATGGCTACACCTTC
CDR3 protein: CASRDGTGAYGYTF

clone size: .
D gene: .
J gene: TRBJ2-7
V gene: TRBV9
CDR3 DNA: TGTGCCAGCAGCGGCACGGAACCGGGGGAGCAGTACTTC
CDR3 protein: CASSGTEPGEQYF

clone size: .
D gene: TRBD1
J gene: TRBJ1-6
V gene: TRBV5-8
CDR3 DNA: TGTGCCAGCAGCTCCCGGGACAGGGGGTTTGGATATAATTCACCCCTCCACTTT
CDR3 protein: CASSSRDRGFGYNSPLHF

clone size: .
D gene: .
J gene: TRBJ2-5
V gene: TRBV5-1
CDR3 DNA: TGCGCCAGCAGCTGGGGGTCGGAGGGGATGAAGGAGACCCAGTACTTC
CDR3 protein: CASSWGSEGMKETQYF

clone size: .
D gene: .
J gene: TRBJ1-1
V gene: TRBV4-3
CDR3 DNA: TGCGCCAGCAGCCAAGCGCATCGCAGGGGACCCAACACTGAAGCTTTCTTT
CDR3 protein: CASSQAHRRGPNTEAFF

clone size: .
D gene: .
J gene: TRBJ2-7
V gene: TRBV19
CDR3 DNA: TGTGCCAGTAGCCTTACTATCAGCTACGAGCAGTACTTC
CDR3 protein: CASSLTISYEQYF

clone size: .
D gene: TRBD1
J gene: TRBJ1-3
V gene: TRBV3-1/TRBV3-2
CDR3 DNA: TGTGCCAGCAGCCTGGGAACCGGGACAGGGGGAAACACCATATATTTT
CDR3 protein: CASSLGTGTGGNTIYF

clone size: .
D gene: TRBD2
J gene: TRBJ2-5
V gene: TRBV27
CDR3 DNA: TGTGCCAGCAGTCCCGTGACTAGCGGGAAAGAGACCCAGTACTTC
CDR3 protein: CASSPVTSGKETQYF

clone size: .
D gene: TRBD1
J gene: TRBJ2-7
V gene: TRBV4-3
CDR3 DNA: TGCGCCAGCAGCCAAGAATTTGGGACAGGGGTCCACGAGCAGTACTTC
CDR3 protein: CASSQEFGTGVHEQYF

clone size: .
D gene: .
J gene: TRBJ1-1
V gene: TRBV6-1
CDR3 DNA: TGTGCCAGCAGTGAAACAACGAACACTGAAGCTTTCTTT
CDR3 protein: CASSETTNTEAFF

clone size: .
D gene: .
J gene: TRBJ2-7
V gene: TRBV12-3/TRBV12-4
CDR3 DNA: TGTGCCAGCAGTCCCCTCGAGCAGTACTTC
CDR3 protein: CASSPLEQYF

clone size: few
D gene: TRBD1
J gene: TRBJ1-6
V gene: TRBV7-9
CDR3 DNA: TGTGCCAGCAGCGCCGGGACAGCCGATTCACCCCTCCACTTT
CDR3 protein: CASSAGTADSPLHF

clone size: .
D gene: .
J gene: TRBJ1-1
V gene: TRBV19
CDR3 DNA: TGTGCCAGTAGCACCACGATTGAAAGCCCAGCTTTCTTT
CDR3 protein: CASSTTIESPAFF

clone size: .
D gene: .
J gene: TRBJ2-5
V gene: TRBV6-5
CDR3 DNA: TGTGCCAGCAGCCGAGGACACACCCAAGAGACCCAGTACTTC
CDR3 protein: CASSRGHTQETQYF

clone size: .
D gene: TRBD1
J gene: TRBJ2-5
V gene: TRBV19
CDR3 DNA: TGTGCCAGTAGTATGCCGGGACAGGGGGCGGGGGAGACCCAGTACTTC
CDR3 protein: CASSMPGQGAGETQYF

clone size: once
D gene: TRBD1
J gene: TRBJ1-3
V gene: TRBV30
CDR3 DNA: TGTGCCTGGGACCAGGGGGGTAATGGAAACACCATATATTTT
CDR3 protein: CAWDQGGNGNTIYF

clone size: .
D gene: TRBD1
J gene: TRBJ1-1
V gene: TRBV7-9
CDR3 DNA: TGTGCCGCCCCAAACAGGGGAATTTATACTGAAGCTTTCTTT
CDR3 protein: CAAPNRGIYTEAFF

clone size: .
D gene: TRBD1
J gene: TRBJ1-2
V gene: TRBV4-2
CDR3 DNA: TGTGCCAGCAGCCAAGATCTTGCGGCAGGGGGCCGGTATGGCTACACCTTC
CDR3 protein: CASSQDLAAGGRYGYTF

clone size: .
D gene: TRBD1
J gene: TRBJ1-1
V gene: TRBV6-4
CDR3 DNA: TGTGCCAGCAGCGACCGGGACAGGGGGCGTGAAGCTTTCTTT
CDR3 protein: CASSDRDRGREAFF